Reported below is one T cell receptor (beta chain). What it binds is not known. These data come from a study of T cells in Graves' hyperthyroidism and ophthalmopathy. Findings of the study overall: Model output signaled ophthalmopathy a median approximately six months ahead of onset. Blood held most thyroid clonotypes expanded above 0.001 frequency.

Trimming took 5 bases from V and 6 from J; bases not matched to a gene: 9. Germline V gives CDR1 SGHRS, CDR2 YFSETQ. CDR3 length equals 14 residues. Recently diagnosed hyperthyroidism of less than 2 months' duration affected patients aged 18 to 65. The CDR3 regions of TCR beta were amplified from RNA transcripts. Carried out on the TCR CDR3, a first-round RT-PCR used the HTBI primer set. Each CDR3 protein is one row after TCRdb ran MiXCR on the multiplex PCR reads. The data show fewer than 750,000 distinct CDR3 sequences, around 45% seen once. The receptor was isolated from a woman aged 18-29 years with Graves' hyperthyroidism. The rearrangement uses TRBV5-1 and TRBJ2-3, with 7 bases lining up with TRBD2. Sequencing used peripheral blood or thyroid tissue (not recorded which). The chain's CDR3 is CASRGLPSSDTQYF. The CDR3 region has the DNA TGCGCCAGCAGGGGACTACCAAGCTCCGATACGCAGTATTTT.